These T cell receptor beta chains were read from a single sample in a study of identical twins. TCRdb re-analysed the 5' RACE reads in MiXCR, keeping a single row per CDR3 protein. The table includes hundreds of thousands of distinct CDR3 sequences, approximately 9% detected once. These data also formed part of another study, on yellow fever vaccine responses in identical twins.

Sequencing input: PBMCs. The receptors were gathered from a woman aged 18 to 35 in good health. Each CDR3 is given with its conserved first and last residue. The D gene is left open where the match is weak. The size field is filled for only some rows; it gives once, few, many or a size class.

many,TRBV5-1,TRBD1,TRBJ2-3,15,TGCGCCAGCAGCTTGCTTGACAGGGGTGATGCGCCGCAGTATTTT,CASSLLDRGDAPQYF
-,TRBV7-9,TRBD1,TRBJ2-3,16,TGTGCCAGCAGCCGCCGGACAGGGGGCGCAACAGATACGCAGTATTTT,CASSRRTGGATDTQYF
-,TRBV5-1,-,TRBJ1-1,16,TGCGCCAGCAGCTTAAATACCGGGACATCGAACACTGAAGCTTTCTTT,CASSLNTGTSNTEAFF
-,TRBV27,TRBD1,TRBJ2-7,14,TGTGCCAGCAGTTTGACAGGGCCTCCCTACGAGCAGTACTTC,CASSLTGPPYEQYF
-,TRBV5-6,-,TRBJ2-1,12,TGTGCCAGCAGCCCAATCCAACGGGAGCAGTTCTTC,CASSPIQREQFF
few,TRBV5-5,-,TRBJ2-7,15,TGTGCCAGCAGCTTGGCCATTGAGCGGGCATACGAGCAGTACTTC,CASSLAIERAYEQYF
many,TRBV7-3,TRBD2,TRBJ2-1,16,TGTGCCAGCAGCTCTCGAGCTGGGCGGGGGATGAGTGAGCAGTTCTTC,CASSSRAGRGMSEQFF
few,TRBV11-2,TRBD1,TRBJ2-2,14,TGTGCCAGCAGCTGGGACAGGGGCTCCGGGGAGCTGTTTTTT,CASSWDRGSGELFF
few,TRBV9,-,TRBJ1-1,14,TGTGCCAGCAGCGTTACAACTTCGAACACTGAAGCTTTCTTT,CASSVTTSNTEAFF
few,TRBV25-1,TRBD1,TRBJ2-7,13,TGTGCCAGCAGTGAATTGAGGCAGGGGGTGCAGTACTTC,CASSELRQGVQYF
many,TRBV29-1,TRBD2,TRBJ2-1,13,TGCAGCGTTGAAGTGGTAGCGGGGGAACTACAGTTCTTC,CSVEVVAGELQFF
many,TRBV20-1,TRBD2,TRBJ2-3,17,TGCAGTGCTAGAGGGGATAGCGGGGGGGCCCGTTTAGATACGCAGTATTTT,CSARGDSGGARLDTQYF
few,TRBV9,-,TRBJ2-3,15,TGTGCCAGCAGCGTAGGTCTCGAAGGGGTGGATACGCAGTATTTT,CASSVGLEGVDTQYF
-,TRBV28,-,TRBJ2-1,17,TGTGCCAGCAGCCAGCAGTGGGTGCCCGGTCCCTACAATGAGCAGTTCTTC,CASSQQWVPGPYNEQFF
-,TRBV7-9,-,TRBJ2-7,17,TGTGCCAGCAGCTCGATTCGCTCCGGGTCCTTCTCCTACGAGCAGTACTTC,CASSSIRSGSFSYEQYF
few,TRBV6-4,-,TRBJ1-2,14,TGTGCCAGCAGTGAAGGGGGATTGAGCTATGGCTACACCTTC,CASSEGGLSYGYTF
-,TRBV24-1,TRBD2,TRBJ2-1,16,TGTGCCACCAGTGACTACTCGGGGGGGCGCCTCAATGAGCAGTTCTTC,CATSDYSGGRLNEQFF
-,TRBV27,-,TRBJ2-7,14,TGTGCCAGCAGTTCCGCGGGACAGTCTTACGAGCAGTACTTC,CASSSAGQSYEQYF
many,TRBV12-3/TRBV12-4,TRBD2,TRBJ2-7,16,TGTGCCAGCAGTCTCTATACCGCGGGAGTGATCTACGAGCAGTACTTC,CASSLYTAGVIYEQYF
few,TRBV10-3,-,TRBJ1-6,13,TGTGCCACTACCGTGGGTCAAAATTCACCCCTCCACTTT,CATTVGQNSPLHF
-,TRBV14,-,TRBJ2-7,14,TGTGCCAGCAGCCAATATGGGGTTTCCTACGAGCAGTACTTC,CASSQYGVSYEQYF
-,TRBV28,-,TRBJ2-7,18,TGTGCCAGCAGTTTATCCCCCTCGTCGACCTATGCGCTCTACGAGCAGTACTTC,CASSLSPSSTYALYEQYF
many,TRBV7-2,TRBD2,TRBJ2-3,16,TGTGCCAGCAGCAAAGATCCCGGGACTAGCGGGGGGCCAGGGTATTTT,CASSKDPGTSGGPGYF
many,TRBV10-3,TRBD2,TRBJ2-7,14,TGTGCCATCAGTGAAAATAGGCAGCGGGGCGAGCAGTACTTC,CAISENRQRGEQYF
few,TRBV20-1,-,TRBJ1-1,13,TGCAGTGCCCACCGGACAGAAAGCACTGAAGCTTTCTTT,CSAHRTESTEAFF
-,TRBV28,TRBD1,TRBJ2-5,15,TGTGCCAGCAGAACCCCGACAGGGGGCGCGGAGACCCAGTACTTC,CASRTPTGGAETQYF
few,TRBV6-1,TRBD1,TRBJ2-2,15,TGTGCCAGCAGTCGGGACAGGGAGGGCCCCGGGGAGCTGTTTTTT,CASSRDREGPGELFF
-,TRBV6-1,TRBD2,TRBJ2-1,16,TGTGCCAGCAGTCCTCATACGGGACTAGCGGGTCTCGAGCAGTTCTTC,CASSPHTGLAGLEQFF
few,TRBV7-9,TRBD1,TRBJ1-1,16,TGTGCCAGCAGCTTAGCCTACAGGGGGCAGGACACTGAAGCTTTCTTT,CASSLAYRGQDTEAFF
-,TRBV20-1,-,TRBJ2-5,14,TGCAGTGCTATTAGTCTCCCGTCCCAAGAGACCCAGTACTTC,CSAISLPSQETQYF
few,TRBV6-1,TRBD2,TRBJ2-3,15,TGTGCCAGCAGTGCCATTAGCGGGGGCACAGATACGCAGTATTTT,CASSAISGGTDTQYF
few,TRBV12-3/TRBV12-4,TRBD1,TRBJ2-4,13,TGTGCCAGCAGTTTACTGGGACAGTCGATTCAGTACTTC,CASSLLGQSIQYF
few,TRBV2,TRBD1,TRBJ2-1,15,TGTGCCAGCAGTTCGGACAGGGGGGCCTACAATGAGCAGTTCTTC,CASSSDRGAYNEQFF
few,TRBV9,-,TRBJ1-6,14,TGTGCCAGCAGCCAAACAGGGTCTGATTCACCCCTCCACTTT,CASSQTGSDSPLHF
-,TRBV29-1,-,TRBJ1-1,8,TGCAGCGTTAAAGGAGCTTTCTTT,CSVKGAFF
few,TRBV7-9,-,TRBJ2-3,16,TGTGCCAGCAGGTTAGGCAACCGGACAGCCCTCGATACGCAGTATTTT,CASRLGNRTALDTQYF
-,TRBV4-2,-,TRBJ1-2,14,TGTGCCAGCAGCCAAGGAGCAGGGGCCGATGGCTACACCTTC,CASSQGAGADGYTF
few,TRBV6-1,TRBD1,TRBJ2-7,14,TGTGCCAGCAGTATAGCCAGGGGGCGCGACGAGCAGTACTTC,CASSIARGRDEQYF
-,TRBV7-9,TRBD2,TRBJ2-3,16,TGTGCCAGCAGCTTTTCAGCGGGAGGGGGCACAGATACGCAGTATTTT,CASSFSAGGGTDTQYF
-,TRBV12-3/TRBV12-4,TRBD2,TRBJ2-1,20,TGTGCCAGCAGTCTTATCCCGGGACTAGCGGGAGCATTTCGGTACAATGAGCAGTTCTTC,CASSLIPGLAGAFRYNEQFF
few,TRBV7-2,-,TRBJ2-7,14,TGTGCCAGCAGCTTAAAGGCCGGGGTAGGGGAGCAGTACTTC,CASSLKAGVGEQYF
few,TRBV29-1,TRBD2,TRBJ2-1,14,TGCAGCGTTGTCCTAGCGGGAGCGGTAAATGAGCAGTTCTTC,CSVVLAGAVNEQFF
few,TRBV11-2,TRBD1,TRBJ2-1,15,TGTGCCAGCAGCTTATTGACAGGGCCCAGGGATGAGCAGTTCTTC,CASSLLTGPRDEQFF
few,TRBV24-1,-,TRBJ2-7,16,TGTGCCACCAGTGCCAGGGGGGTTAAATCGGGCTACGAGCAGTACTTC,CATSARGVKSGYEQYF
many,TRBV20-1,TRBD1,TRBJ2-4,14,TGCAGTGCTAGAGATCCAGGGGGCTTAAGCATTCAGTACTTC,CSARDPGGLSIQYF
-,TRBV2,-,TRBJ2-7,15,TGTGCCAGCAGTGAAAGCCCGGGACTCTCCTACGAGCAGTACTTC,CASSESPGLSYEQYF
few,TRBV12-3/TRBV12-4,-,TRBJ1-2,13,TGTGCCAGCAGCCTAGGACTTGCGGGGGGCTACACCTTC,CASSLGLAGGYTF
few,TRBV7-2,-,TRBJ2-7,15,TGTGCCAGCAGCTTAAAAGGGGGAGGGATCTACGAGCAGTACTTC,CASSLKGGGIYEQYF
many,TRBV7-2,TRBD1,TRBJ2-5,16,TGTGCCAGCAGCCGACAGACAGGGGGCGGCAAGGAGACCCAGTACTTC,CASSRQTGGGKETQYF
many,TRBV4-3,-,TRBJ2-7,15,TGCGCCAGCAGCCAAGACCTCCCCAGGTCCTACGAGCAGTACTTC,CASSQDLPRSYEQYF
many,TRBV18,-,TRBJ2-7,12,TGTGCCAGCTCATCACAGAGCTACGAGCAGTACTTC,CASSSQSYEQYF
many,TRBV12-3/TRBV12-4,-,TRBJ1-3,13,TGTGCCAGTCGCATTAGCTCTGGAAACACCATATATTTT,CASRISSGNTIYF